A single sample is the source of the 5 T cell receptor beta chains below, sequenced in a study of blood T cells in healthy people across ages. PCR was performed a second time for roughly 6 to 12 cycles using a sample-barcoded 5' primer and a J-beta primer mix. TCRdb itself ran the 5' RACE reads through MiXCR, one entry per CDR3 protein. The table lists hundreds of thousands of distinct CDR3 sequences, less than 60% of them singletons. Sequenced input: blood. These TCRs come from an elderly man in good health.

This clonotype was detected many times. The genes are TRBV6-5 and TRBJ2-2, with 7 bases lining up with TRBD1. The CDR3 is 18 residues long. Per germline, CDR1 MNHEY and CDR2 SVGAGI. With 6 bases clipped from V and 3 bases from J, the junction kept 16 bases outside the gene matches. The CDR3 bases are TGTGCCAGCAGCTATAACCCGCCTAGGCAGGGGGACACCGGGGAGCTGTTTTTT. It codes for CASSYNPPRQGDTGELFF.

As regards this clonotype: A much bigger clone sits one base away, suggesting this may be a read error. CDR3 bases: TGTGCCAGCAGTTGGGCACGGAACAGCGGCCCTGGGGTCGTTGAGCAGTTCTTC. Its protein product is CASSWARNSGPGVVEQFF. This chain links TRBV6-5 with TRBJ2-1; possibly TRBD2 for D (5 bases). The germline V gene encodes CDR1 MNHEY and CDR2 SVGAGI. The CDR3 has 18 residues. V was trimmed by 4 bases and J by 9 bases, leaving 28 bases between them.

The chain joins TRBV20-1 to TRBJ2-3; the D gene is possibly TRBD2 (6 bases). CDR1 DFQATT and CDR2 SNEGSKA come from the germline V gene (reference sequence). With 0 bases removed from V and 0 bases from J, the gap between germline ends came to 10 bases. CDR3 length: 15 residues. Here the CDR3 reads CSARDSGTSTDTQYF. For the CDR3, the DNA is TGCAGTGCTAGAGATAGCGGCACTAGCACAGATACGCAGTATTTT.

This clonotype turned up a few times. The chain uses TRBV7-8 and TRBJ2-1, with D possibly being TRBD2 (6 bases). Germline loops: CDR1 SGHVS, CDR2 FQNEAQ. The CDR3 covers 15 residues. The ends were cut back, 2 bases at V and 8 bases at J, with 16 bases in the middle. The CDR3 DNA reads TGTGCCAGCAGCTTACGTAGCGGATTCCTCGATGAGCAGTTCTTC. It specifies CASSLRSGFLDEQFF. Variable domain in full (rest from reference TRBV7-8 and TRBJ2-1): GAGVSQSPRYKVAKRGQDVALRCDPISGHVSLFWYQQALGQGPEFLTYFQNEAQLDKSGLPSDRFFAERPEGSVSTLKIQRTQQEDSAVYLCASSLRSGFLDEQFFGPGTRLTVL.

This sequence joins TRBV9 and TRBJ2-6; D not resolved. V gave up 0 bases and J gave up 0 bases, with 16 bases separating them. Per the germline V gene, CDR1 is SGDLS and CDR2 is YYNGEE. The CDR3 is 19 residues long. Here the CDR3 DNA reads TGTGCCAGCAGCGTAGCCGAGGCTTTTGGCACCTCTGGGGCCAACGTCCTGACTTTC. Translating it yields CASSVAEAFGTSGANVLTF.